This T cell receptor (beta chain) was observed in a study of shared T cell receptors in the human thymus. Assay used: immunoSEQ multiplex PCR; TCRdb lists only in-frame clones, some missing. The data show over 350,000 clones, with 95% seen just once and approximately 0.02% held by the top ten. V was cut by 4 bases and J by 9 bases, with 8 bases left in between. Germline V lookup: CDR1 SGHTA, CDR2 FQGTGA. The CDR3 consists of 11 residues. The sample taken for sequencing was thymocytes. The chain couples TRBV7-3 to TRBJ2-3, with D possibly TRBD2 on 5 matching bases. This sequence was found in a human donor. As DNA, the CDR3 is TGTGCCAGCAGCTCGGGGAAGACGCAGTATTTT. This translates into CASSSGKTQYF.